The 32 T cell receptor beta chains below were found in one sample sequenced in a study of blood T cell repertoires in COVID-19. Data came from immunoSEQ multiplex PCR; TCRdb stores just in-frame clones and leaves some out. This repertoire shows about 220,000 clones, about 87% found once; its top ten account for 2.6%. Sequences were obtained from PBMCs or T cells enriched from blood (not recorded which). The receptors originated from a woman under 40 with acute COVID-19.

The chain employs TRBV19 and TRBJ1-5, with TRBD1 as a possible D gene (5 bases). This CDR3 region has 15 residues. The ends were cut back, 3 bases at V and 1 base at J, with 10 bases in the middle. Germline CDR1 reads LNHDA; CDR2 reads SQIVND (reference sequence). CDR3 coding DNA: TGTGCCAGTAGTATGGTAGGGGCCAGCAATCAGCCCCAGCATTTT. This gives the protein CASSMVGASNQPQHF.

The J gene is TRBJ2-1, the V gene TRBV12-3 or TRBV12-4; possibly TRBD2 for D (5 bases). This CDR3 has 12 amino acids. V was pared by 6 bases and J by 9 bases, with 12 bases between. The CDR3 DNA reads as TGTGCCAGCAGACCAACTCGGGGTGAGCAGTTCTTC. Translating gives CASRPTRGEQFF.

This clone was seen just once. The chain is built from TRBV21-1 and TRBJ1-6. TRBV21-1 is marked as a pseudogene. This CDR3 comprises 14 residues. CDR3 sequence (DNA): TGTGCCAGCGAGATCGGCTCCTATAATTCACCCCTCCACTTT. It codes for CASEIGSYNSPLHF.

The chain is built from TRBV4-1 and TRBJ1-2; a possible D gene is TRBD1 (5 bases). Between the trimmed V and J ends, which lost 0 bases and 7 bases, there was a span of 15 bases. CDR3 size: 15 residues. CDR1 MGHRA and CDR2 YSYEKL come from the germline V gene. Here the CDR3 reads CASSQDGGGLGGYTF. CDR3 bases: TGCGCCAGCAGCCAAGATGGGGGGGGTTTAGGTGGCTACACCTTC.

The count of this clone is one. V is TRBV25-1 and J is TRBJ2-7, with 7 positions matching TRBD1. Germline-derived CDR1 and CDR2 are MGHDK and SYGVNS. With 1 base clipped from V and 0 bases from J, the junction kept 3 bases outside the gene matches. The CDR3 runs 15 residues. DNA for the CDR3: TGTGCCAGCAGTGAATCTGACAGGGACTCCTACGAGCAGTACTTC. Amino acids: CASSESDRDSYEQYF.

This clone was observed a single time. The chain employs TRBV5-1 and TRBJ2-1; 10 nucleotides align to TRBD1. The germline gives CDR1 SGHRS, CDR2 YFSETQ. The CDR3 is 15 amino acids. With 4 bases clipped from V and 2 bases from J, the junction kept 3 bases outside the gene matches. Here the CDR3 DNA reads TGCGCCAGCAGCACGACAGGGGGCGCCTACAATGAGCAGTTCTTC. Protein: CASSTTGGAYNEQFF.

The chain uses TRBV4-1 and TRBJ2-1; 14 nucleotides align to TRBD2. Trimming at V came to 1 base and at J to 2 bases, leaving 4 bases not matched to a gene. The CDR3 covers 18 residues. The germline V gene encodes CDR1 MGHRA and CDR2 YSYEKL. The CDR3 bases are TGCGCCAGCAGCCAAGTTGGACTAGCGGGGGGCCCCTACAATGAGCAGTTCTTC. Residues: CASSQVGLAGGPYNEQFF.

The rearrangement links TRBV13 to TRBJ2-7; TRBD2 might be the D (7 bases). The CDR3 loop spans 14 amino acids. In germline, CDR1 is PRHDT, CDR2 FYEKMQ (reference sequence). V lost 4 bases, J lost 5 bases, and 15 bases lay in between. The CDR3 reads CASSSPGEGDEQYF. DNA of the CDR3: TGTGCCAGCAGCTCCCCGGGGGAGGGGGACGAGCAGTACTTC.

J is TRBJ2-1 and V is TRBV7-2; TRBD2 matches 12 bases. CDR3 length equals 15 residues. In germline, CDR1 is SGHTA, CDR2 FQGNSA. V lost 6 bases to trimming and J lost 6 bases; unmatched junction nucleotides: 6. CDR3 in amino acids: CASRSPGLAGNEQFF. CDR3 nucleotides: TGTGCCAGCAGGTCACCGGGACTAGCGGGCAATGAGCAGTTCTTC. The variable domain in full, with the rest retrieved from reference TRBV7-2 and TRBJ2-1, is GAGVSQSPSNKVTEKGKDVELRCDPISGHTALYWYRQSLGQGLEFLIYFQGNSAPDKSGLPSDRFSAERTGGSVSTLTIQRTQQEDSAVYLCASRSPGLAGNEQFFGPGTRLTVL.

The V call is TRBV7-2, the J call TRBJ2-2, with 7 bases identical to TRBD1. Losses at the gene ends were 4 bases for V and 3 bases for J; bases not matched to a gene: 2. CDR3 length: 14 residues. Germline CDR1 and CDR2: SGHTA and FQGNSA. The CDR3 is CASSYDRDTGELFF. The CDR3 DNA reads TGTGCCAGCAGCTATGACAGGGACACCGGGGAGCTGTTTTTT.

The CDR3 sequence: CAIKGQGTDTQYF. CDR3 nucleotides: TGTGCCATCAAGGGACAGGGGACAGATACGCAGTATTTT. The J gene is TRBJ2-3, the V gene TRBV10-3; 10 bases are shared with TRBD1. CDR1 is ENHRY and CDR2 is SYGVKD in the germline V gene. Trimming took 7 bases from V and 3 from J; bases not matched to a gene: 1. This CDR3 is built from 13 residues.

V usage is TRBV7-9 and J usage is TRBJ2-2, with 8 positions matching TRBD1. V was clipped by 4 bases and J by 4 bases; unmatched bases: 11. The CDR3 totals 17 residues. Per the germline V gene, CDR1 is SEHNR and CDR2 is FQNEAQ (reference sequence). CDR3: CASSSWTGPTSTGELFF. CDR3 in DNA: TGTGCCAGCAGCTCGTGGACAGGGCCTACCTCCACCGGGGAGCTGTTTTTT.

This clone was detected ten times or more. The V call is TRBV5-5, the J call TRBJ2-6; D is unresolved. The CDR3 loop spans 15 amino acids. Germline V CDR1 and CDR2: SGHKS, YYEKEE (reference sequence). Trimming left V 4 bases short and J 3 bases short, with 11 bases between. The CDR3 DNA follows: TGTGCCAGCAGCCCAGGATTAGGTGGGGCCAACGTCCTGACTTTC. Translation: CASSPGLGGANVLTF.

This clone was seen only once. The CDR3 DNA reads as TGTGCCAGCAGTTTCCCGGACAGGTCGACCGGGGAGCTGTTTTTT. Residues: CASSFPDRSTGELFF. The V gene is TRBV6-5, the J gene TRBJ2-2; 7 bases match TRBD1. The germline gives CDR1 MNHEY, CDR2 SVGAGI. V was pared by 4 bases and J by 5 bases, with 7 bases of the junction left unmatched. CDR3 size: 15 residues.

The chain recombines TRBV9 with TRBJ1-1; D is possibly TRBD1 (6 bases). Germline values: CDR1 SGDLS, CDR2 YYNGEE. Between the trimmed V and J ends, which lost 4 bases and 0 bases, there was a span of 10 bases. CDR3 length: 14 residues. The CDR3 region has the DNA TGTGCCAGCAGCCCCGGGGGGCTGAACACTGAAGCTTTCTTT. This sequence encodes CASSPGGLNTEAFF.

The chain recombines TRBV3-1 (or the pseudogene TRBV3-2) with TRBJ2-7; D is perhaps TRBD2 (6 bases). The CDR3 extends over 15 amino acids. The germline V gene has CDR1 LGHDT and CDR2 YNNKEL (reference sequence). V dropped 3 bases and J dropped 3 bases, with 15 bases sitting between them. CDR3 bases: TGTGCCAGCAGCCATTCTAGCGAGACTGACTACGAGCAGTACTTC. As protein: CASSHSSETDYEQYF.

CDR3 DNA sequence: TGCGCCAGCAGCCAAGAACCGGGGACAGTCAATCAGCCCCAGCATTTT. Translation: CASSQEPGTVNQPQHF. The chain is built from TRBV4-1 and TRBJ1-5; TRBD1 matches at 7 bases. CDR1 and CDR2 (germline): MGHRA, YSYEKL. Losses at the gene ends were 0 bases for V and 3 bases for J; bases not matched to a gene: 5. There are 16 residues in the CDR3.

The chain combines TRBV29-1 with TRBJ2-7, with a possible D match to TRBD1 (6 bases). With 7 bases removed from V and 0 bases from J, the gap between germline ends came to 13 bases. From germline, CDR1 is SQVTM and CDR2 ANQGSEA. CDR3 length equals 13 residues. The CDR3 is CSAGQGGSYEQYF. CDR3 DNA: TGCAGCGCTGGGCAAGGGGGCTCCTACGAGCAGTACTTC.

The V gene is TRBV7-9, the J gene TRBJ1-2; 12 bases align to TRBD1. CDR1 and CDR2 (germline): SEHNR, FQNEAQ (reference sequence). V shed 5 bases, J shed 7 bases, and the junction held 11 bases outside the gene matches. There are 16 residues in the CDR3. The DNA of the CDR3 is TGTGCCAGCAGCCCCGGGACAGGGGGCGCGGGCGCTGGCTACACCTTC. Its protein product is CASSPGTGGAGAGYTF.

This clone appeared once. The chain is built from TRBV3-1 (or the pseudogene TRBV3-2) and TRBJ1-1; D unresolved. V lost 3 bases to trimming and J lost 5 bases, with 13 bases between them. The CDR3 totals 14 residues. Germline CDR1 reads LGHDT; CDR2 reads YNNKEL (reference sequence). The CDR3 region is CASSHRTEKTEAFF. As DNA, the CDR3 is TGTGCCAGCAGCCATCGAACAGAAAAGACTGAAGCTTTCTTT.

This clone was seen just once. The chain combines TRBV7-9 with TRBJ1-2; maybe TRBD1 (5 bases). The CDR3 consists of 14 residues. V was clipped by 7 bases and J by 5 bases, with 17 bases between them. The germline V gene has CDR1 SEHNR and CDR2 FQNEAQ (reference sequence). The CDR3 nucleotides read TGTGCCAGCACCCTTAAGGGGTTTGCATATGGCTACACCTTC. This translates into CASTLKGFAYGYTF.

The chain is built from TRBV27 and TRBJ1-4, with D unclear. Trimming took 4 bases from V and 0 from J, leaving 9 bases between them. CDR3 length: 15 residues. The germline V gene encodes CDR1 MNHEY and CDR2 SMNVEV (reference sequence). Here the CDR3 reads CASSSFSATNEKLFF. The CDR3 coding sequence is TGTGCCAGCAGTTCTTTTAGTGCAACTAATGAAAAACTGTTTTTT.

This clone was recorded only once. The rearrangement links TRBV9 to TRBJ1-3; 7 bases line up with TRBD1. V was clipped by 0 bases and J by 4 bases; unmatched bases: 4. The CDR3 totals 15 residues. The germline gives CDR1 SGDLS, CDR2 YYNGEE. CDR3 DNA sequence: TGTGCCAGCAGCGTAGACAGGGGAATAGGAAACACCATATATTTT. Protein sequence: CASSVDRGIGNTIYF.

J is TRBJ1-2 and V is TRBV29-1; tentatively, D is TRBD1 (6 bases). The V gene's germline CDR1 is SQVTM and CDR2 ANQGSEA. The ends were cut back, 6 bases at V and 8 bases at J, with 25 bases in the middle. The CDR3 has 15 amino acids. CDR3 DNA: TGCAGCGTCGCCGCCACAGGGCTCCAAACGGGGGGCTACACCTTC. Encoded protein: CSVAATGLQTGGYTF.

The V call is TRBV12-3 or TRBV12-4, the J call TRBJ2-2; D is unclear. Trimming took 6 bases from V and 4 from J, leaving 9 bases between them. The CDR3 spans 13 residues. CDR3 nucleotides: TGTGCCAGCAGCCTGGGCTTCACCGGGGAGCTGTTTTTT. Translating it yields CASSLGFTGELFF.

The V call is TRBV11-1, the J call TRBJ1-2, with no clear D. V lost 2 bases and J lost 4, with 11 bases in between. Germline V gives CDR1 SGHAT, CDR2 FQDESV (reference sequence). This CDR3 comprises 14 residues. Written as DNA, the CDR3 is TGTGCCAGCAGCTTATCGGGGTCATTCTATGGCTACACCTTC. It yields the protein CASSLSGSFYGYTF.

The genes are TRBV7-9 and TRBJ1-5; D not resolved. The germline CDR1 and CDR2 sequences are SEHNR and FQNEAQ (reference sequence). Trimming removed 1 base from V and 6 bases from J, with 10 bases in between. This CDR3 has 14 residues. The CDR3 spells CASSLVGPGQPQHF. CDR3 DNA: TGTGCCAGCAGCTTAGTCGGTCCCGGTCAGCCCCAGCATTTT.

This clone was counted between two and nine times. V gene TRBV15 combines with J gene TRBJ1-5; D is unresolved. The CDR3 runs 14 residues. Trimming removed 6 bases from V and 3 bases from J, with 12 bases in between. Germline lookup yields CDR1 LNHNV and CDR2 YYDKDF (reference sequence). Here the CDR3 reads CATSRTGNNQPQHF. In DNA, the CDR3 is TGTGCCACCAGTAGGACGGGAAACAATCAGCCCCAGCATTTT. The whole variable domain, filled in from reference TRBV15 and TRBJ1-5, reads DAMVIQNPRYQVTQFGKPVTLSCSQTLNHNVMYWYQQKSSQAPKLLFHYYDKDFNNEADTPDNFQSRRPNTSFCFLDIRSPGLGDTAMYLCATSRTGNNQPQHFGDGTRLSIL.

The chain links TRBV28 to TRBJ1-4; a possible D gene is TRBD1 (6 bases). The CDR3 spans 13 residues. Deletions cut 6 bases from V and 7 bases from J, with 12 bases between. Germline V gene data show CDR1 as MDHEN and CDR2 as SYDVKM. CDR3 sequence reads: CASSGGAREKLFF. Written as DNA, the CDR3 is TGTGCCAGCAGCGGGGGGGCGCGTGAAAAACTGTTTTTT. Full variable domain (rest looked up from reference TRBV28 and TRBJ1-4): DVKVTQSSRYLVKRTGEKVFLECVQDMDHENMFWYRQDPGLGLRLIYFSYDVKMKEKGDIPEGYSVSREKKERFSLILESASTNQTSMYLCASSGGAREKLFFGSGTQLSVL.

For this clone: The sample contains more than one DNA sequence encoding this CDR3. The CDR3 sequence: CATSPGQGYGYTF. The CDR3, as DNA: TGTGCCACCAGCCCAGGACAGGGGTACGGCTACACCTTC. This chain uses TRBV24-1 with TRBJ1-2; 9 nucleotides align to TRBD1. Germline CDR1 reads KGHDR; CDR2 reads SFDVKD. This CDR3 is 13 amino acids long. J gave up 8 bases and V 7 bases, and 7 bases lay outside the gene matches.

The chain combines TRBV7-2 with TRBJ2-3; TRBD1 aligns across 8 bases. Germline CDR1 reads SGHTA; CDR2 reads FQGNSA. CDR3 length: 16 amino acids. J lost 1 base, V lost 4 bases, and 7 bases had no gene match. CDR3 nucleotides: TGTGCCAGCAGCTACTGGACAGGGTCTGGCACAGATACGCAGTATTTT. Translated: CASSYWTGSGTDTQYF.

This chain links TRBV7-8 with TRBJ2-1; TRBD2 matches 12 bases. Germline assignment: CDR1 SGHVS and CDR2 FQNEAQ. The CDR3 extends over 14 amino acids. Trimming removed 6 bases from V and 6 bases from J; junction bases left unmatched: 3. This chain's CDR3 is CASRLLAGGNEQFF. In DNA, the CDR3 is TGTGCCAGCAGGTTACTAGCGGGGGGCAATGAGCAGTTCTTC.